This TCR beta chain was observed in a study of T-cell memory formation after mild COVID-19. TCRdb recomputed calls from the 5' RACE reads with MiXCR, one row per CDR3 protein. The table records some 290,000 distinct CDR3 sequences, 15% to 20% of them present only once. The CDR3 totals 14 residues. Trimming pared 4 bases from V and 6 bases from J, leaving 15 bases between. Germline assignment: CDR1 LGHDT and CDR2 YNNKEL (reference sequence). This clonotype turned up a few times. This receptor was taken from a man aged 18 to 30 who had mild COVID-19 (a few samples of this study predate the infection). Cell type and time point are not known. Sequencing was performed on PBMCs or a T cell subset sorted from them (not recorded which). The V and J genes are TRBV3-1 and TRBJ1-1; D is perhaps TRBD1 (6 bases). CDR3 DNA sequence: TGTGCCAGCAGCCCCCATGAGGAGGGGGCTGAAGCTTTCTTT. Protein: CASSPHEEGAEAFF. Full variable domain (remainder filled in from reference TRBV3-1 and TRBJ1-1): DTAVSQTPKYLVTQMGNDKSIKCEQNLGHDTMYWYKQDSKKFLKIMFSYNNKELIINETVPNRFSPKSPDKAHLNLHINSLELGDSAVYFCASSPHEEGAEAFFGQGTRLTVV.